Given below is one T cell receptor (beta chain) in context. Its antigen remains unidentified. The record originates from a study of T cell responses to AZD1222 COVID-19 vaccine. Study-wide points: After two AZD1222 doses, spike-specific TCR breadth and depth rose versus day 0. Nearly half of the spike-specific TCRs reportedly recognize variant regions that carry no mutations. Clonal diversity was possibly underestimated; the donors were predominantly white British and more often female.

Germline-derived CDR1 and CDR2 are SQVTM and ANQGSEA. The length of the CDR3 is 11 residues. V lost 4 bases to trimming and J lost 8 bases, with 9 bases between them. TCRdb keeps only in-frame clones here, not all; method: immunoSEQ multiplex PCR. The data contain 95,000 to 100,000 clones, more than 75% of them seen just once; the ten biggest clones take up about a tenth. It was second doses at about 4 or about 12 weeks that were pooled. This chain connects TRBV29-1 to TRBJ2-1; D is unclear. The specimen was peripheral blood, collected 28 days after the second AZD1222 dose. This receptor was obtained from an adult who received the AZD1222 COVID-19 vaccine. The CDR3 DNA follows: TGCAGCGTTGCAAAAACCGATGAGCAGTTCTTC. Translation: CSVAKTDEQFF.